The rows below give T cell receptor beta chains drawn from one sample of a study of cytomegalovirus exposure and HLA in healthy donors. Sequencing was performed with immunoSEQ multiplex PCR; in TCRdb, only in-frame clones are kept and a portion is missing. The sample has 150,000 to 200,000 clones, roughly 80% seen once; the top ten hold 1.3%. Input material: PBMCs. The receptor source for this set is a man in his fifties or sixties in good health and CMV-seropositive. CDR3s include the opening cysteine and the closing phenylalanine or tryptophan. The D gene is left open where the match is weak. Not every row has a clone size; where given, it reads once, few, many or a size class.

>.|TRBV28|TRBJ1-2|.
TGTGCCAGCAGCCCAGAAGCGCATGGCTACACCTTC
CASSPEAHGYTF
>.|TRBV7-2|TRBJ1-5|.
TGCGCCAGCAGCCCGCGATGGGGGGGTCAGCCCCAGCATTTT
CASSPRWGGQPQHF
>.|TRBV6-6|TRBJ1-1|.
TGTGCCAGCAGTTACTTACGGGAAACTGAAGCTTTCTTT
CASSYLRETEAFF
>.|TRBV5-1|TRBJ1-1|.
TGCGCCAGCAGCTTGGTTACATCTCCGAACACTGAAGCTTTCTTT
CASSLVTSPNTEAFF
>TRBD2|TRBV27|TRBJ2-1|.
TGTGCCAGCACCCTACTAGCGGGGGGGATCAATGAGCAGCTCTTC
CASTLLAGGINEQLF
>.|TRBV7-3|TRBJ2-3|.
TGTGCCAGCAGCGTCGACGGACAGCCCGGCACAGATACGCAGTATTTT
CASSVDGQPGTDTQYF
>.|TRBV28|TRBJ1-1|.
TGTGCCGTCTCTAATGAAGCTTTCTTT
CAVSNEAFF
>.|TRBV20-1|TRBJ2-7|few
TGCAGTGCTGGACAGAATTACGAGCAGTACTTC
CSAGQNYEQYF
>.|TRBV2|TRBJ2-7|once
TGTGCCAGTTCGGAGGGGTTCTCCTACGAGCAGTACTTC
CASSEGFSYEQYF
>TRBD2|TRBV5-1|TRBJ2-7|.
TGCGCCAGCAGCTCCCCGGGGAGGGGCGTTCACGAGCAGTACTTC
CASSSPGRGVHEQYF
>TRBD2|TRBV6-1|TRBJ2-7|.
TGTGCCAGCAGTGAAGGGGGTTGGCGGGAGGTACCCTACGAGCAGTACTTC
CASSEGGWREVPYEQYF
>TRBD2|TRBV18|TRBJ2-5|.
TGTGCCAGCTCACCTGGAGCGGGGGAGACCCAGTACTTC
CASSPGAGETQYF
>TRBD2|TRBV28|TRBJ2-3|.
TGTGCCAGCAGTCCGGAGGGACTAGCGGGGGGAACCACAGATACGCAGTATTTT
CASSPEGLAGGTTDTQYF
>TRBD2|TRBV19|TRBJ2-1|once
TGTGCCAGTAGTACTTCTCGACTAGCACCCGAGCAGTTCTTC
CASSTSRLAPEQFF
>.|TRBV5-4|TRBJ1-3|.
TGTGCCAGCAGCGCTCAAGTCGTCGGGAGGGGAAACACCATATATTTT
CASSAQVVGRGNTIYF
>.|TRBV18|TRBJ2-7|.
TGTGCCAGCTCACCACCGGGCCTGCACAGCTACGAGCAGTACTTC
CASSPPGLHSYEQYF
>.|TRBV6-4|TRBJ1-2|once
TGTGCCAGCAGACCCCGTGGTCAGGGGACGAATGGCTACACCTTC
CASRPRGQGTNGYTF
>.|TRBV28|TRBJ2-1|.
TGTGCCAGCAGTTTACCAACTGTATCCAATGAGCAGTTCTTC
CASSLPTVSNEQFF
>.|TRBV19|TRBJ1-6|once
TGTGCCAGTAGTATAGTGTCGATCCTCGGTCCTTCACCCCTCCACTTT
CASSIVSILGPSPLHF
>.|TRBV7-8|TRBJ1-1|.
TGTGCCAGCAGCCTGGGGGCAGGGCCGAACACTGAAGCTTTCTTT
CASSLGAGPNTEAFF